This T cell receptor (beta chain) was identified in a study of shared clonotypes between healthy human individuals. The germline gives CDR1 LNHNV, CDR2 YYDKDF (reference sequence). Trimming left V 0 bases short and J 3 bases short, with 11 bases between. This CDR3 is 16 amino acids long. Sequencing used immunoSEQ multiplex PCR; TCRdb keeps in-frame clones, though not all of them. Of 1.5 million to 1.9 million clones listed, 98% are singletons. V gene TRBV15 combines with J gene TRBJ1-4; TRBD1 is a possible D gene (5 bases). The clonotype originates from a man in his thirties or forties in good health. The sequencing sample was made of naive CD4+ T cells sorted from blood. As for subset: CD45RA+ positively selected. CDR3 sequence reads: CATSRDRGLANEKLFF. CDR3 nucleotides: TGTGCCACCAGCAGAGATAGGGGACTTGCTAATGAAAAACTGTTTTTT.